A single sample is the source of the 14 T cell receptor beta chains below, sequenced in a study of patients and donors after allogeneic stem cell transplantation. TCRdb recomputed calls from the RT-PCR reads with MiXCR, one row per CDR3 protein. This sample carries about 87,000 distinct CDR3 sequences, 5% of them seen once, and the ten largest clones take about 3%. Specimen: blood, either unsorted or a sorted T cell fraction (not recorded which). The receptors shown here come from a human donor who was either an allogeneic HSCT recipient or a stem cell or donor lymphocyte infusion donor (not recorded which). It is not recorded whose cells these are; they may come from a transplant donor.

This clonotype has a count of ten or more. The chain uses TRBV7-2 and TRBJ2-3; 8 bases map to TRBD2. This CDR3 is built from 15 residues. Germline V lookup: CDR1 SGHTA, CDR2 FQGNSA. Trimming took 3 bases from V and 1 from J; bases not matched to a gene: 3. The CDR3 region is CASSFGGAGTDTQYF. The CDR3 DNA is TGTGCCAGCAGCTTCGGGGGGGCGGGCACAGATACGCAGTATTTT.

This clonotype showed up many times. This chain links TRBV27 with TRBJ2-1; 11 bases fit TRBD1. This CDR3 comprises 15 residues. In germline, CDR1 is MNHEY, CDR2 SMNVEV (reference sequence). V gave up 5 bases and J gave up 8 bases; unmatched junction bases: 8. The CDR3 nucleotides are TGTGCCAGCAGTAAACGGGGGACAGGGGGTGATGAGCAGTTCTTC. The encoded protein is CASSKRGTGGDEQFF.

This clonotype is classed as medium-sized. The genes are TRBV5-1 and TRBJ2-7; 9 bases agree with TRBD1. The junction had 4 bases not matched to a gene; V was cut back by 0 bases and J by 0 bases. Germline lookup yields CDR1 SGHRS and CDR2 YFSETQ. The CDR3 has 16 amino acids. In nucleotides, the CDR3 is TGCGCCAGCAGCTTGGATGGGACAGGGAGCTCCTACGAGCAGTACTTC. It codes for CASSLDGTGSSYEQYF. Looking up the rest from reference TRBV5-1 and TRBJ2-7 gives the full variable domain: KAGVTQTPRYLIKTRGQQVTLSCSPISGHRSVSWYQQTPGQGLQFLFEYFSETQRNKGNFPGRFSGRQFSNSRSEMNVSTLELGDSALYLCASSLDGTGSSYEQYFGPGTRLTVT.

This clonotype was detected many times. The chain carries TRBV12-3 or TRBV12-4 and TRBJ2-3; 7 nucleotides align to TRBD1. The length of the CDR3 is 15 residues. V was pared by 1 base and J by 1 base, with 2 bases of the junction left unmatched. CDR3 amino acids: CASSLDGTGTDTQYF. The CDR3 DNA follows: TGTGCCAGCAGTTTAGACGGGACAGGCACAGATACGCAGTATTTT.

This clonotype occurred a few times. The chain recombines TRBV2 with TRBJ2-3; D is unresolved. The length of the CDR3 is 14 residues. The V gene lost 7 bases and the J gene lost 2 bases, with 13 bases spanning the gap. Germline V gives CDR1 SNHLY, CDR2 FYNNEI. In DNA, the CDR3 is TGTGCCAGCAACTGGGTCAGCACCACAGATACGCAGTATTTT. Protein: CASNWVSTTDTQYF.

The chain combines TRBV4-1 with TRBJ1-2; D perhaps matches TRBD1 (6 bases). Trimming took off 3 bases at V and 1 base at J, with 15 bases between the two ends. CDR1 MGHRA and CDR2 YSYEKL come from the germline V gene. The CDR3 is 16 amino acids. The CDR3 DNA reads TGCGCCAGCAGCCACAACGGGGGCAGAGGTAACTATGGCTACACCTTC. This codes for CASSHNGGRGNYGYTF.

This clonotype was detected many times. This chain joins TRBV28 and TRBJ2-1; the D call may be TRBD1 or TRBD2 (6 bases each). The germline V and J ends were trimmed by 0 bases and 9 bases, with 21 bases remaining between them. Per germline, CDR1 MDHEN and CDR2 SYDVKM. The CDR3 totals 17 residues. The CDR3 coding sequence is TGTGCCAGCAGTTTATGGGGGGGCACTAGGATAGGCGGTGAGCAGTTCTTC. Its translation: CASSLWGGTRIGGEQFF.

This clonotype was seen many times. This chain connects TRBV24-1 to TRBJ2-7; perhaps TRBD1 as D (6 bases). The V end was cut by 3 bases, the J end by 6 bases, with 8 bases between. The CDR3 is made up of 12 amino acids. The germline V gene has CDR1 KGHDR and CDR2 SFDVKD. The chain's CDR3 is CATSDTGFEQYF. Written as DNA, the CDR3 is TGTGCCACCAGTGATACAGGGTTCGAGCAGTACTTC.

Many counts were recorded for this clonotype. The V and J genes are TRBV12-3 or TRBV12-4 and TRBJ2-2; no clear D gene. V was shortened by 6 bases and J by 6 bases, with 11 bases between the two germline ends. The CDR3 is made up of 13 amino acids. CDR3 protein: CASSPGLAGELFF. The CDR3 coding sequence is TGTGCCAGCAGCCCCGGCCTCGCCGGGGAGCTGTTTTTT.

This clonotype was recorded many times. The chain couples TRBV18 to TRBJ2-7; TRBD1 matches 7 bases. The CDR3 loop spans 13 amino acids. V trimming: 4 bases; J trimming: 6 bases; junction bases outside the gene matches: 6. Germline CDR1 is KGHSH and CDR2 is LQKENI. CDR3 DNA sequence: TGTGCCAGCTCACTGATGACAGGGTTCGAGCAGTACTTC. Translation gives CASSLMTGFEQYF.

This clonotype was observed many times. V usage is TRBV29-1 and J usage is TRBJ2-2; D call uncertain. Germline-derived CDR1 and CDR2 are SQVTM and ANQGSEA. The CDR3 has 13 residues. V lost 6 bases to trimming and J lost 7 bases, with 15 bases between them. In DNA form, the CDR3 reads TGCAGCGTGGGGTTTTCATATGGCGGGGAGCTGTTTTTT. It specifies CSVGFSYGGELFF.

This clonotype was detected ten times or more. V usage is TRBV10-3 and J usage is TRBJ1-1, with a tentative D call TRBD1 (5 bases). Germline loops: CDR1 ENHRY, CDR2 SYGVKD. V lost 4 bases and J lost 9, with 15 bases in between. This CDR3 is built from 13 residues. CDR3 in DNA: TGTGCCATCAGTGCCGGGGGTCGGTTGCAAGCTTTCTTT. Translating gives CAISAGGRLQAFF.

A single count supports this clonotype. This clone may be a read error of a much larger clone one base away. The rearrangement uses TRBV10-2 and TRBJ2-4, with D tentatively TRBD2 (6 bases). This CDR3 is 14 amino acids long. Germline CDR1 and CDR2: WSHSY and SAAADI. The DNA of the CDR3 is TGCGCCAGCAATAACGGGAGATCCAAAAGCATTCAGTACTTC. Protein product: CASNNGRSKSIQYF.

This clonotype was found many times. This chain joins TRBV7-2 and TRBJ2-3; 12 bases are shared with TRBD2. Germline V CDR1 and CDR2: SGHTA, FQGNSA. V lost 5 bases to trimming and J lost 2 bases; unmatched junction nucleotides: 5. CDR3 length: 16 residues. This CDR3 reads CASSPRLAGATDTQYF. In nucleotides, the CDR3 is TGTGCCAGCAGCCCGAGACTAGCGGGAGCCACAGATACGCAGTATTTT.